This TCR beta chain originates from a study of shared clonotypes between healthy human individuals. Only in-frame clones appear in the TCRdb table, and some are missing; sequencing was by immunoSEQ multiplex PCR. The repertoire has some 630,000 clones, 72% of them found once; the top ten carry roughly 1.8%. Comments on this clone: Other DNA sequences from this sample encode an identical CDR3 as well.

The CDR3 loop spans 15 amino acids. Germline V gives CDR1 LNHDA, CDR2 SQIVND (reference sequence). Germline trimming cut 5 bases from V and 4 bases from J; bases unmatched to any gene: 8. The chain couples TRBV19 to TRBJ2-7; 10 nucleotides line up with TRBD1. This clonotype was sampled from a woman aged 25-40 years in good health. Input material: memory CD4+ T cells sorted from blood. Indicated subset: CD45RA-negative fraction. Here the CDR3 DNA reads TGTGCCAGTAGTTCAAGGACAGGGGGTTTGTACGAGCAGTACTTC. Its protein product is CASSSRTGGLYEQYF.